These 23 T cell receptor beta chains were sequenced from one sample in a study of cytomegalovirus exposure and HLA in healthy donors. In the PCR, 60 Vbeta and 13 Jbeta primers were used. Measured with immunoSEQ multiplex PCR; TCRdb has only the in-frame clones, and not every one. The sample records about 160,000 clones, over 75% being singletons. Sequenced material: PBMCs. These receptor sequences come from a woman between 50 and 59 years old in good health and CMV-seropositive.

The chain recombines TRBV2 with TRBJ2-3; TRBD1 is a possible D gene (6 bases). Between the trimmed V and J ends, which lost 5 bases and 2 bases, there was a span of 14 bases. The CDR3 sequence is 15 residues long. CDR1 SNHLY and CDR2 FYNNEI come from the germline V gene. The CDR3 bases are TGTGCCAGCAGTTTCGGTCAGGGGCCCACAGATACGCAGTATTTT. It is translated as CASSFGQGPTDTQYF.

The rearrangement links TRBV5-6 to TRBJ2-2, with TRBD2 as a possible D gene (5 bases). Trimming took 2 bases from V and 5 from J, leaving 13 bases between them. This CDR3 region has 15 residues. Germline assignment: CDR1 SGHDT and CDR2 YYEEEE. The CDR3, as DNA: TGTGCCAGCAGCTTAAGTGGGAGATGGACCGGGGAGCTGTTTTTT. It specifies CASSLSGRWTGELFF.

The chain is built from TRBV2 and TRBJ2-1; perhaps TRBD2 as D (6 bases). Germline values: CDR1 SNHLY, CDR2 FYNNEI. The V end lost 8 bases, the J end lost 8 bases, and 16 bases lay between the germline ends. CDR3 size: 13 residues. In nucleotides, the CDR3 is TGTGCCAGCGGTCGGGACTTCGGACATGAGCAGTTCTTC. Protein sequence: CASGRDFGHEQFF. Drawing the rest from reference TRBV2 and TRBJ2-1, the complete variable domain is EPEVTQTPSHQVTQMGQEVILRCVPISNHLYFYWYRQILGQKVEFLVSFYNNEISEKSEIFDDQFSVERPDGSNFTLKIRSTKLEDSAMYFCASGRDFGHEQFFGPGTRLTVL.

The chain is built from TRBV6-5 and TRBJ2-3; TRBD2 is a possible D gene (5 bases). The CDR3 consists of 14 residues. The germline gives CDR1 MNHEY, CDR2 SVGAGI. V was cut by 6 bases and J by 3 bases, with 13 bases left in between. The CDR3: CASRRVFSTDTQYF. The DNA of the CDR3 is TGTGCCAGCAGGAGGGTGTTTAGTACAGATACGCAGTATTTT.

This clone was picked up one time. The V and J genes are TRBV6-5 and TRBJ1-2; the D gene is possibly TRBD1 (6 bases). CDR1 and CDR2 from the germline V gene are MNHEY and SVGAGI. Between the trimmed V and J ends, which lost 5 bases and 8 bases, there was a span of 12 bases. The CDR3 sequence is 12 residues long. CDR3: CASSTGHWGYTF. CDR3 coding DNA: TGTGCCAGCAGTACGGGACATTGGGGCTACACCTTC.

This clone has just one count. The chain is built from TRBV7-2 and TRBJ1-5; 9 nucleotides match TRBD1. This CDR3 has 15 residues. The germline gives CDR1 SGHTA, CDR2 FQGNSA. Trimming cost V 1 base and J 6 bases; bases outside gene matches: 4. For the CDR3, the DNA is TGTGCCAGCAGCTTAGGGGGGACAGGGACTCAGCCCCAGCATTTT. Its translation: CASSLGGTGTQPQHF. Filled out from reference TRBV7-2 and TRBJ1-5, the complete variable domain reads GAGVSQSPSNKVTEKGKDVELRCDPISGHTALYWYRQSLGQGLEFLIYFQGNSAPDKSGLPSDRFSAERTGGSVSTLTIQRTQQEDSAVYLCASSLGGTGTQPQHFGDGTRLSIL.

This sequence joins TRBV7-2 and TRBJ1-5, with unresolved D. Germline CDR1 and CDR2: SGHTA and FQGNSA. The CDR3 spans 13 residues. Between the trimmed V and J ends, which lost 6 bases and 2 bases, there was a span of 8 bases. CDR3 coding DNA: TGTACCAGCAGTCTAGGCGGCAATCAGCCCCAGCATTTT. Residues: CTSSLGGNQPQHF.

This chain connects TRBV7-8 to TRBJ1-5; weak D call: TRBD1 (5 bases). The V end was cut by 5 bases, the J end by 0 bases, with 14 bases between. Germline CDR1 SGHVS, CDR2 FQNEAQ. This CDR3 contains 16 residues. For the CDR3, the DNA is TGTGCCAGCAGCCTCGGGGGACCGACTAGCAATCAGCCCCAGCATTTT. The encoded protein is CASSLGGPTSNQPQHF.

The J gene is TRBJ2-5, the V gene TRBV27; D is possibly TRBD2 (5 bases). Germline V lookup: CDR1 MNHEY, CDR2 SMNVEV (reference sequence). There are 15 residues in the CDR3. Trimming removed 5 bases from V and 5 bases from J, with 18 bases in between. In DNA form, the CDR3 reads TGTGCCAGCAGTCGAACTAGTGTCCTCGCCGAGACCCAGTACTTC. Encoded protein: CASSRTSVLAETQYF.

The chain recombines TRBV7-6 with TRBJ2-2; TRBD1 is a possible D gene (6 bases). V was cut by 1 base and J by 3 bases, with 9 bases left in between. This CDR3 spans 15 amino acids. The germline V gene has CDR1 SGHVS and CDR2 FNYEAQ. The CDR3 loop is CASSLESGDTGELFF. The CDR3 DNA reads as TGTGCCAGCAGCTTAGAGTCAGGGGACACCGGGGAGCTGTTTTTT. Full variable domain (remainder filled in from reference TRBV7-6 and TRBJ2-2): GAGVSQSPRYKVTKRGQDVALRCDPISGHVSLYWYRQALGQGPEFLTYFNYEAQQDKSGLPNDRFSAERPEGSISTLTIQRTEQRDSAMYRCASSLESGDTGELFFGEGSRLTVL.

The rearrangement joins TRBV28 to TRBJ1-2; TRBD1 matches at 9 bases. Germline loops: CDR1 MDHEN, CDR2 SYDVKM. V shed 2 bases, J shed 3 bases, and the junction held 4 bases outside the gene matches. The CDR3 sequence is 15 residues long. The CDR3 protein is CASSLNDRGDYGYTF. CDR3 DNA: TGTGCCAGCAGTTTAAACGACAGGGGGGACTATGGCTACACCTTC.

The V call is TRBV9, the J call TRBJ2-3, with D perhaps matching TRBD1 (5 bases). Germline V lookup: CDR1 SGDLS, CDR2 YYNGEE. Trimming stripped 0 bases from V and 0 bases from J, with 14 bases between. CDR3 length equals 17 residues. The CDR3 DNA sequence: TGTGCCAGCAGCGTAGTGCCCACTGGGGCTAGCACAGATACGCAGTATTTT. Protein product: CASSVVPTGASTDTQYF.

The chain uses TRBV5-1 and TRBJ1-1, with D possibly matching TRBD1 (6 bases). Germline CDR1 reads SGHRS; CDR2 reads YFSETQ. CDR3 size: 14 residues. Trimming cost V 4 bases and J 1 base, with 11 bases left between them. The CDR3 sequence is CASSVATGNTEAFF. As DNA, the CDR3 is TGCGCCAGCAGCGTCGCGACAGGGAACACTGAAGCTTTCTTT.

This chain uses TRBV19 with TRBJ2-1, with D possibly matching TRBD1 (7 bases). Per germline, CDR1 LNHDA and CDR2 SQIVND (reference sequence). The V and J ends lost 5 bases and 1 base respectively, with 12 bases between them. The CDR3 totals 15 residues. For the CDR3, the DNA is TGTGCCAGTAGTTCCTCAGGGGGGTCCTACAATGAGCAGTTCTTC. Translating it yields CASSSSGGSYNEQFF. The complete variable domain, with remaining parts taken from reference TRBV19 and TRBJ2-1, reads DGGITQSPKYLFRKEGQNVTLSCEQNLNHDAMYWYRQDPGQGLRLIYYSQIVNDFQKGDIAEGYSVSREKKESFPLTVTSAQKNPTAFYLCASSSSGGSYNEQFFGPGTRLTVL.

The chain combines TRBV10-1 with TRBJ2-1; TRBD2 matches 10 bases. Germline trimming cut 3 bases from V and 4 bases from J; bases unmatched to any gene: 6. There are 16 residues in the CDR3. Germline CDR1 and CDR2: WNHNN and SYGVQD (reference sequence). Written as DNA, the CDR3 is TGCGCCAGCAGTGACTTCGGGACTAGCGCTTACAATGAGCAGTTCTTC. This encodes CASSDFGTSAYNEQFF.

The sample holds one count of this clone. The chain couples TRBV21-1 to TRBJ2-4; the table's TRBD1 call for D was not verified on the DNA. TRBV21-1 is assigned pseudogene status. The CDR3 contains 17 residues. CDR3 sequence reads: CASSNLSQGKAKNIQYF. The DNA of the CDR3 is TGTGCCAGCAGCAATCTTAGTCAGGGAAAGGCCAAAAACATTCAGTACTTC.

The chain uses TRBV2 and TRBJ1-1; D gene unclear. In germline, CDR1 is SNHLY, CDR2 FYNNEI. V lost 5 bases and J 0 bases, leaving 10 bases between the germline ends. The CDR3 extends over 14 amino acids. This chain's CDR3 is CASSRTQLNTEAFF. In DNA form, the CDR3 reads TGTGCCAGCAGTCGAACACAGCTGAACACTGAAGCTTTCTTT.

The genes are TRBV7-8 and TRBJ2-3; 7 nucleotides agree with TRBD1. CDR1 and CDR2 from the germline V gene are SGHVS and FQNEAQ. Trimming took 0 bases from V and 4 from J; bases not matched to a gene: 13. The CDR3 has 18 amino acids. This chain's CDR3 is CASSLAGNDRAGPDTQYF. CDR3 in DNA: TGTGCCAGCAGCTTAGCGGGGAACGACAGGGCGGGCCCAGATACGCAGTATTTT.

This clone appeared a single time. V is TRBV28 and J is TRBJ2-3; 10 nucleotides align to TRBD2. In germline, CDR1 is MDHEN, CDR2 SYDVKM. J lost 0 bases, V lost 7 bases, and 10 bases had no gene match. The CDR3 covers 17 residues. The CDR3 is CASTLGLAVASTDTQYF. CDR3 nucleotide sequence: TGTGCCAGCACCCTCGGACTAGCGGTCGCTAGCACAGATACGCAGTATTTT.

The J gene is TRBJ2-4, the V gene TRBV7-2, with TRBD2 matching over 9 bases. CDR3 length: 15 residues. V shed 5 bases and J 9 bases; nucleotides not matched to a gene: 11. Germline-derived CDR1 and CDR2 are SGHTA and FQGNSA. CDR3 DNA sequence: TGTGCCAGCAGCCGGAGGGCTAGCGGGGAGATCATTCAGTACTTC. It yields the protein CASSRRASGEIIQYF.

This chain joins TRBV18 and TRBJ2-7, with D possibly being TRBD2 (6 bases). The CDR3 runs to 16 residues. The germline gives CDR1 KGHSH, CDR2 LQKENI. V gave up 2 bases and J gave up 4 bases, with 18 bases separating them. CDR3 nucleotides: TGTGCCAGCTCACCAAACCCCCGCGGGACGCCTTACGAGCAGTACTTC. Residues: CASSPNPRGTPYEQYF.

The CDR3 region has the DNA TGCGCCAGCAGCCAAGAAGGGTTTGGGGGGGTGTACACCGGGGAGCTGTTTTTT. It is translated as CASSQEGFGGVYTGELFF. This chain connects TRBV4-3 to TRBJ2-2; 7 bases are a match to TRBD2. Trimming removed 0 bases from V and 3 bases from J; junction bases left unmatched: 10. Germline lookup yields CDR1 LGHNA and CDR2 YSLEER. CDR3 length equals 18 residues.

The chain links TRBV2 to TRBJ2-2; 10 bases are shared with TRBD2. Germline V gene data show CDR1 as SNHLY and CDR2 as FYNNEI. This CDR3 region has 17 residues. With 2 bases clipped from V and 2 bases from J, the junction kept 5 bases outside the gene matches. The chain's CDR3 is CASSEFGTSVNTGELFF. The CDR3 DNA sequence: TGTGCCAGCAGTGAATTTGGGACTAGCGTAAACACCGGGGAGCTGTTTTTT.